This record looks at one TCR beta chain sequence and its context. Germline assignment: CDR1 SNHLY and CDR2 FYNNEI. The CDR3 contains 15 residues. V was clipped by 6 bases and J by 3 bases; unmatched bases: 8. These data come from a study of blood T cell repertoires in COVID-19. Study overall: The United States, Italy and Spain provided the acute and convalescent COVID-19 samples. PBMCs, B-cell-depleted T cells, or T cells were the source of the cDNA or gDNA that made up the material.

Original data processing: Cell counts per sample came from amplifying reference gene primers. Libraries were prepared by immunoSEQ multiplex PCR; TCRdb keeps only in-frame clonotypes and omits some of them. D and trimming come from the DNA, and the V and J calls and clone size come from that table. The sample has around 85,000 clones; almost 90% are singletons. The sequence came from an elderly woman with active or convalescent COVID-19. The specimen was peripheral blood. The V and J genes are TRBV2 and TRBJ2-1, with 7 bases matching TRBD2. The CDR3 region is CASRRGRDVYNEQFF. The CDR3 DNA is TGTGCCAGCAGACGGGGGAGGGACGTCTACAATGAGCAGTTCTTC.